This TCR beta chain appears in the sequencing data of a study of blood T cell repertoires in COVID-19. On the study more broadly: Acute and convalescent COVID-19 specimens originated in the United States, Italy and Spain.

V lost 3 bases, J lost 0 bases, and 18 bases lay in between. CDR3 length equals 18 residues. Germline-derived CDR1 and CDR2 are SEHNR and FQNEAQ (reference sequence). Method: immunoSEQ multiplex PCR; TCRdb's copy keeps in-frame clones and lacks some. The table lists hundreds of thousands of clones, approximately 86% of them singletons, with 2.6% in the top ten. The sample was PBMCs or T cells enriched from blood (not recorded which). The receptor was isolated from a woman aged 25 to 45 with acute COVID-19. The genes are TRBV7-9 and TRBJ1-3; possibly TRBD1 for D (6 bases). Here the CDR3 reads CASSFNADRIGSGNTIYF. CDR3 coding DNA: TGTGCCAGCAGCTTTAACGCGGACAGAATCGGCTCTGGAAACACCATATATTTT.